This T cell receptor beta chain emerged from a study of T cell repertoires in cytomegalovirus infection. The overall study: The public TCR beta signatures pointed to both CMV infection and matching HLA type.

This clonotype came up a few times. Its antigen is still unknown. V shed 4 bases and J 6 bases; nucleotides not matched to a gene: 8. CDR1 and CDR2 from the germline V gene are MNHEY and SMNVEV (reference sequence). CDR3 size: 15 residues. MiXCR, run by TCRdb on the reads, gives a single entry per CDR3 protein. Of some 940,000 distinct CDR3 sequences detected, roughly a third appear once; the ten largest clones hold about an eighth. General study points: CMV carriers with the relevant HLA were identified by cumulative public TCR beta family frequency.

This material consisted of cultured CD8+ T cells from PBMCs, taken from culture after CMV antigen stimulation. The chain has TRBV27 and TRBJ1-5; 8 positions agree with TRBD1. This clonotype was obtained from a human donor in good health (CMV status not recorded). Some clones in this sample may be carry-over from other donors' samples. CDR3 protein: CASSSDRGASQPQHF. CDR3 DNA: TGTGCCAGCAGTTCCGACAGGGGTGCGTCTCAGCCCCAGCATTTT.